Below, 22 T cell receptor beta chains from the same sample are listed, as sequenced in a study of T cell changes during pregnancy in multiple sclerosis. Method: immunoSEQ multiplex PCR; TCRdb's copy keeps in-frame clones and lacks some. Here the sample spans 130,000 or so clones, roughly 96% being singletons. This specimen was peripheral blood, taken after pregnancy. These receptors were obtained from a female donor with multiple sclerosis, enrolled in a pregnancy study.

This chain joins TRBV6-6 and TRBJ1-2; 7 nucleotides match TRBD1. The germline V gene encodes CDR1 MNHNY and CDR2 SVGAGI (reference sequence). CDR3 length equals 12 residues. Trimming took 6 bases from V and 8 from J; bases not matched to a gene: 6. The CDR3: CASSSTGKGYTF. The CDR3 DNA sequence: TGTGCCAGCAGCTCGACAGGGAAAGGCTACACCTTC.

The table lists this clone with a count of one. The CDR3 loop reads CAWDSAGALTDTQYF. In DNA, the CDR3 is TGTGCCTGGGATTCCGCAGGGGCCCTCACAGATACGCAGTATTTT. The chain links TRBV30 to TRBJ2-3; TRBD1 is a possible D gene (6 bases). This CDR3 has 15 amino acids. Trimming took 5 bases from V and 2 from J, leaving 17 bases between them. Germline V gene lookup returns CDR1 GTSNPN and CDR2 SVGIG (reference sequence). Full variable domain (rest looked up from reference TRBV30 and TRBJ2-3): SQTIHQWPATLVQPVGSPLSLECTVEGTSNPNLYWYRQAAGRGLQLLFYSVGIGQISSEVPQNLSASRPQDRQFILSSKKLLLSDSGFYLCAWDSAGALTDTQYFGPGTRLTVL.

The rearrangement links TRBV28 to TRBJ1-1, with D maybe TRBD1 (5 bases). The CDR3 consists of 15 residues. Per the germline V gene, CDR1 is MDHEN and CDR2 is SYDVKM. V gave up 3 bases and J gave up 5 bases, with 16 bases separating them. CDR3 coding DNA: TGTGCCAGCAGTTTCCCGCCAGGGATTTTGACTGAAGCTTTCTTT. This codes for CASSFPPGILTEAFF.

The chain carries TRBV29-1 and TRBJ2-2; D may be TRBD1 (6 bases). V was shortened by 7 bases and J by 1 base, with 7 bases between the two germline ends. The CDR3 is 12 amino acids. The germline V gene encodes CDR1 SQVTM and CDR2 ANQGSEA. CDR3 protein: CSAGQNTGELFF. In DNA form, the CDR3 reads TGCAGCGCGGGACAGAACACCGGGGAGCTGTTTTTT.

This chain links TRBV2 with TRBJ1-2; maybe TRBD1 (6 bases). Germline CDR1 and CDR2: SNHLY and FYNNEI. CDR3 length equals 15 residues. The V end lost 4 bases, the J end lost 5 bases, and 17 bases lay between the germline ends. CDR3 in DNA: TGTGCCAGCAGTGCTAGTAACGTGGGGGCGTATGGCTACACCTTC. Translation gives CASSASNVGAYGYTF.

In DNA, the CDR3 is TGTGCCAGCAGCTGGGTAGCGGGAATGTACCAAGAGACCCAGTACTTC. It translates to CASSWVAGMYQETQYF. The rearrangement joins TRBV7-8 to TRBJ2-5; TRBD2 matches at 8 bases. The CDR3 spans 16 residues. The J segment lost 0 bases and the V segment lost 4 bases, leaving 7 bases of the junction unmatched. Germline CDR1 and CDR2: SGHVS and FQNEAQ.

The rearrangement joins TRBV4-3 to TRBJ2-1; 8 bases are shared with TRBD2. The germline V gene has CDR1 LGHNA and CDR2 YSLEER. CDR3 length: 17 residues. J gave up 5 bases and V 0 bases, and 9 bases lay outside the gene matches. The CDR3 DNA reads TGCGCCAGCAGCCAAGATGGGCGCGGGAGGTTGGACAATGAGCAGTTCTTC. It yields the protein CASSQDGRGRLDNEQFF.

The CDR3 here is CASSILGHSNQPQHF. The CDR3 DNA reads as TGTGCCAGTAGTATATTGGGCCATAGCAATCAGCCCCAGCATTTT. The chain employs TRBV19 and TRBJ1-5; D gene ambiguous. This CDR3 spans 15 amino acids. The ends were cut back, 2 bases at V and 0 bases at J, with 8 bases in the middle. Germline V gene data show CDR1 as LNHDA and CDR2 as SQIVND (reference sequence).

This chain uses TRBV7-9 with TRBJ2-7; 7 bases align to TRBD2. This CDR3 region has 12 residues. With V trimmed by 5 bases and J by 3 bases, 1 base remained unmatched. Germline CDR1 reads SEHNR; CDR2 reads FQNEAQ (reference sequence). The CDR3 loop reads CASSPGGYEQYF. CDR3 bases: TGTGCCAGCAGCCCGGGGGGCTACGAGCAGTACTTC.

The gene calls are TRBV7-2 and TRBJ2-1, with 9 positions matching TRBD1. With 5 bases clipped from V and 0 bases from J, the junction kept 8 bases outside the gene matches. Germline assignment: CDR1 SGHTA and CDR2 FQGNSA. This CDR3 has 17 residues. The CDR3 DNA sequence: TGTGCCAGCAGCCATACGACGACAGGGGGCTCCTACAATGAGCAGTTCTTC. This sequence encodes CASSHTTTGGSYNEQFF.

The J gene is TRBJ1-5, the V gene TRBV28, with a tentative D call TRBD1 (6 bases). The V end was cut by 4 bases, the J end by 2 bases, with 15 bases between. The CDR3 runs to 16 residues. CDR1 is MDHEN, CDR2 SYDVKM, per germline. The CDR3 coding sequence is TGTGCCAGCAGTTCCTCCAGGGGCTTAGGCAATCAGCCCCAGCATTTT. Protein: CASSSSRGLGNQPQHF. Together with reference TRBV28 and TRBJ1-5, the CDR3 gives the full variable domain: DVKVTQSSRYLVKRTGEKVFLECVQDMDHENMFWYRQDPGLGLRLIYFSYDVKMKEKGDIPEGYSVSREKKERFSLILESASTNQTSMYLCASSSSRGLGNQPQHFGDGTRLSIL.

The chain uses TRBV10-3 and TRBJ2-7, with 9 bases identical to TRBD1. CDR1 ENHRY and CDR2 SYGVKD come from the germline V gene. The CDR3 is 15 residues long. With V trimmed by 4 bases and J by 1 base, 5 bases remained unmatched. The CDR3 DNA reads TGTGCCATCAGTGCAGGACAGGGGTATTCCTACGAGCAGTACTTC. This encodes CAISAGQGYSYEQYF.

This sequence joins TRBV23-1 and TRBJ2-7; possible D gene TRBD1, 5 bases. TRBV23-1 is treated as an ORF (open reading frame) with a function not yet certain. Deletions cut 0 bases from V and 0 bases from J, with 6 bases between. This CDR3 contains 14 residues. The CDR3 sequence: CASSQSGHSYEQYF. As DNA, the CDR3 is TGCGCCAGCAGTCAATCGGGGCACTCCTACGAGCAGTACTTC.

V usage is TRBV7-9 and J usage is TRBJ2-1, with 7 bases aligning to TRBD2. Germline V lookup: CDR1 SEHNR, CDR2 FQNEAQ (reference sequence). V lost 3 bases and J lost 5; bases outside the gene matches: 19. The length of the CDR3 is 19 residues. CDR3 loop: CASSFFSVLVAGKNNEQFF. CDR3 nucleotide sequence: TGTGCCAGCAGCTTCTTTTCGGTACTGGTAGCGGGTAAAAACAATGAGCAGTTCTTC. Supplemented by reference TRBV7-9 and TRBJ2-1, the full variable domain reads DTGVSQNPRHKITKRGQNVTFRCDPISEHNRLYWYRQTLGQGPEFLTYFQNEAQLEKSRLLSDRFSAERPKGSFSTLEIQRTEQGDSAMYLCASSFFSVLVAGKNNEQFFGPGTRLTVL.

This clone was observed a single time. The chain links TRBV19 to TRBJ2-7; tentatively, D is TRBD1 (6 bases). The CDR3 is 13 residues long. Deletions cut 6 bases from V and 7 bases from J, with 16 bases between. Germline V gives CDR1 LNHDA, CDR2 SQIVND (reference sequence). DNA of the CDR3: TGTGCCAGTAGCCTCCGGACAGCCCCTGAGCAGTACTTC. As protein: CASSLRTAPEQYF.

The CDR3 sequence: CASIAGGGNIQYF. CDR3 coding DNA: TGTGCCAGCATTGCCGGGGGGGGAAACATTCAGTACTTC. The chain links TRBV28 to TRBJ2-4; 8 positions match TRBD2. CDR1 and CDR2 from the germline V gene are MDHEN and SYDVKM. The CDR3 is 13 residues long. V gave up 7 bases and J gave up 6 bases; unmatched junction bases: 5. Based on the CDR3 plus reference TRBV28 and TRBJ2-4, the full variable domain is DVKVTQSSRYLVKRTGEKVFLECVQDMDHENMFWYRQDPGLGLRLIYFSYDVKMKEKGDIPEGYSVSREKKERFSLILESASTNQTSMYLCASIAGGGNIQYFGAGTRLSVL.

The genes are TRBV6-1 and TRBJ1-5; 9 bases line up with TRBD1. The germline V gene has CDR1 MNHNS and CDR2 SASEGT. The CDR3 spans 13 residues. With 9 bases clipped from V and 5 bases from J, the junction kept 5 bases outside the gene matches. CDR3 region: CASRDREYQPQHF. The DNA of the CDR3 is TGTGCCAGTCGGGACAGGGAATATCAGCCCCAGCATTTT.

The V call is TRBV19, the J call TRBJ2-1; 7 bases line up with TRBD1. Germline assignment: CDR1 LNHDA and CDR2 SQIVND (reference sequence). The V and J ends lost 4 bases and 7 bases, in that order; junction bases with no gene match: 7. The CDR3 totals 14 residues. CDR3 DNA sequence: TGTGCCAGTAGTAACCAGGGGGATAGGAATGAGCAGTTCTTC. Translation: CASSNQGDRNEQFF.

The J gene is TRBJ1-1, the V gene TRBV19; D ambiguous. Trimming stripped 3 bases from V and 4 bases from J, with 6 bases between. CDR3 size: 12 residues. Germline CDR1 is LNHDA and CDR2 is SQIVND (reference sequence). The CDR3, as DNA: TGTGCCAGTAGTATTCTCGGCACTGAAGCTTTCTTT. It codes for CASSILGTEAFF.

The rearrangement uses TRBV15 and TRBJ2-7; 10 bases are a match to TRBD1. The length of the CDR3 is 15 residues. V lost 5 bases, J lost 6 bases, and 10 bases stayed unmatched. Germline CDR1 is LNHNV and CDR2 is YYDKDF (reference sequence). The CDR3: CATSPRDRGPSEQYF. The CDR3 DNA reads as TGTGCCACCAGCCCCCGCGACAGGGGGCCCTCCGAGCAGTACTTC.

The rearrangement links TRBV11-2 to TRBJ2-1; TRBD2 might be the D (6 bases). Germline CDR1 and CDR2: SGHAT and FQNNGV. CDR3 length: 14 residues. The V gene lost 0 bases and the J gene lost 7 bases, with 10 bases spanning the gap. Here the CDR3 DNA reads TGTGCCAGCAGCTTAGAGCGGGGTGGGAATGAGCAGTTCTTC. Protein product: CASSLERGGNEQFF.

The CDR3 nucleotides are TGTGCCAGCAGCCACGACAAATACAATGAGCAGTTCTTC. Translated: CASSHDKYNEQFF. This chain links TRBV11-3 with TRBJ2-1; no definite D call. Deletions cut 5 bases from V and 4 bases from J, with 9 bases between. The CDR3 loop spans 13 amino acids. CDR1 is SGHNT, CDR2 YENEEA, per germline.